This T cell receptor (beta chain) was captured in a study of shared clonotypes between healthy human individuals. Adult donors, all healthy and HIV-negative, had no recent acute infections or vaccinations. Every donor, a Caucasian adult, lived in Nashville, Tennessee. General study results and limits: Relative to memory subsets, naive subsets generally showed larger estimated richness.

Germline lookup yields CDR1 MNHNY and CDR2 SVGAGI (reference sequence). Trimming stripped 4 bases from V and 4 bases from J, with 14 bases between. The CDR3 length is 15 residues. Comment on this clone: Antigen unknown.

Every subset's genomic DNA went evenly onto several immunoSEQ plates. Profiling relied on immunoSEQ multiplex PCR, and the TCRdb table lists in-frame clones only, not all of them. The sample has millions of clones, around 90% seen once. This chain joins TRBV6-6 and TRBJ1-3; D gene unclear. The source material was naive CD4+ T cells sorted from blood. Described subset: CD45RA+ positively selected. This TCR was recovered from a young man in good health. In nucleotides, the CDR3 is TGTGCCAGCAGTTCCCGGGCAGGATCAGGAAACACCATATATTTT. Its protein is CASSSRAGSGNTIYF.